This TCR beta chain was observed in a study of CD8+ T cells in alopecia areata. RNA extraction was followed by reverse transcription into cDNA, which acted as the sequencing template. The data were produced by immunoSEQ multiplex PCR, yet TCRdb's version contains in-frame clones alone and is incomplete. The data contain some 210,000 clones, approximately 67% of them singletons. The ends were cut back, 5 bases at V and 8 bases at J, with 7 bases in the middle. The germline CDR1 and CDR2 sequences are SGHAT and FQNNGV. CDR3 size: 11 residues. Treatment here: oral pan-JAK inhibitor, 5-10 mg twice daily. The source was CD4+ T cells sorted from blood, collected at approximately week 42, from a patient treated with tofacitinib. This chain connects TRBV11-2 to TRBJ2-1; D is ambiguous. The TCR sequence derives from a human donor with alopecia areata. This CDR3 is CASSTRHEQFF. The CDR3 region has the DNA TGTGCCAGCAGCACCAGGCATGAGCAGTTCTTC.